The present T cell receptor beta chain was sequenced within a study of T cell responses to AZD1222 COVID-19 vaccine. Clones were read by immunoSEQ multiplex PCR, and TCRdb kept only the in-frame ones, dropping some. This table holds some 130,000 clones, roughly 93% found once. CDR1 is SGHTS, CDR2 YDEGEE, per germline. CDR3 size: 15 residues. V gave up 0 bases and J gave up 1 base; unmatched junction bases: 1. This receptor was obtained from an adult in good health. This chain joins TRBV5-8 and TRBJ2-1, with 7 positions matching TRBD1. Sequenced here: peripheral blood, sampled on day 0 of AZD1222 vaccination. The DNA for the CDR3 is TGTGCCAGCAGCTTGGGGACAGGTTCCTACAATGAGCAGTTCTTC. This codes for CASSLGTGSYNEQFF.